The following is a TCR beta chain sequence with its context. Its matching antigen is unknown. The sample is drawn from a study of T cell responses to AZD1222 COVID-19 vaccine. Sequenced by immunoSEQ multiplex PCR; TCRdb stores in-frame clones only, minus some. The table includes 90,000 to 120,000 clones, roughly 85% detected once. Combined were second doses at about 4 or about 12 weeks. Study conclusions and caveats: Repertoires were obtained solely post-peak T cell response.

Germline CDR1 LGHNA, CDR2 YNFKEQ. The V segment lost 0 bases and the J segment 2 bases; nucleotides outside the gene matches: 5. The CDR3 consists of 16 residues. Sequencing used peripheral blood, obtained 28 days after the second AZD1222 dose. This rearrangement joins TRBV4-2 to TRBJ2-7, with 9 nucleotides matching TRBD2. The clonotype comes from an adult who received the AZD1222 COVID-19 vaccine. The CDR3 loop is CASSQEGSGGTYEQYF. The CDR3 nucleotides read TGTGCCAGCAGCCAAGAGGGTAGCGGGGGTACCTACGAGCAGTACTTC.